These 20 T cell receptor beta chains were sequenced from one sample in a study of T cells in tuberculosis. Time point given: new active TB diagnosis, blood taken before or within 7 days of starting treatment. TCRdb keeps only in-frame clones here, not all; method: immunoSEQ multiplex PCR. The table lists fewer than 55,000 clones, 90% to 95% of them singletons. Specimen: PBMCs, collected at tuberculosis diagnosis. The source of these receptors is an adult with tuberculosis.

This CDR3 reads CAWRRDTEAFF. The CDR3 DNA reads as TGTGCCTGGCGGAGGGACACTGAAGCTTTCTTT. The chain employs TRBV30 and TRBJ1-1, with D uncertain. CDR3 length: 11 amino acids. CDR1 GTSNPN and CDR2 SVGIG come from the germline V gene (reference sequence). Trimming cost V 5 bases and J 3 bases, with 7 bases left between them.

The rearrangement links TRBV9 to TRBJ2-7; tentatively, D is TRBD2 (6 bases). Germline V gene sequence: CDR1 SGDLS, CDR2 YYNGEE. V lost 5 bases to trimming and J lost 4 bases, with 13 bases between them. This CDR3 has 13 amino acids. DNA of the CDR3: TGTGCCAGCAGTGATCCCGGGGGTTACGAGCAGTACTTC. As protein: CASSDPGGYEQYF.

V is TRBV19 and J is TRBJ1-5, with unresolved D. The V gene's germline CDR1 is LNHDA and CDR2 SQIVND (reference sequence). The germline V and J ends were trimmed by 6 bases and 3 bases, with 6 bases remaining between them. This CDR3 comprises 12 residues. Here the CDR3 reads CASRRNNQPQHF. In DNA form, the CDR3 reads TGTGCCAGTAGGAGAAACAATCAGCCCCAGCATTTT.

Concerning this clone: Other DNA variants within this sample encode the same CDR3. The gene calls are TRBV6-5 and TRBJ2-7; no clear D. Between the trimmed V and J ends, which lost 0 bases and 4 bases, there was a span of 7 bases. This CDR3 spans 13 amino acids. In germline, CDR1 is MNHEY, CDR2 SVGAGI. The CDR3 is CASSYSTGYEQYF. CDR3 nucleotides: TGTGCCAGCAGTTACTCGACCGGGTACGAGCAGTACTTC.

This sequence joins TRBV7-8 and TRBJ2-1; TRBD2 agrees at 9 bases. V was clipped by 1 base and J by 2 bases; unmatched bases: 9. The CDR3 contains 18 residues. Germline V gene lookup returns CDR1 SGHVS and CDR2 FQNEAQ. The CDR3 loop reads CASSLVRVSGSPYNEQFF. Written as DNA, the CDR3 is TGTGCCAGCAGCTTAGTCCGGGTTAGCGGGAGCCCCTACAATGAGCAGTTCTTC.

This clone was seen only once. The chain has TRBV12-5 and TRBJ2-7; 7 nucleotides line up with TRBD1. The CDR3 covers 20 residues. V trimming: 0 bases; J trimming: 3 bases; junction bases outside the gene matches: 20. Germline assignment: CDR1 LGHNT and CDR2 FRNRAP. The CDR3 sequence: CASGLVMILQGRENNYEQYF. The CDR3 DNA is TGTGCTAGTGGTTTGGTAATGATCCTACAGGGGCGAGAAAATAACTACGAGCAGTACTTC.

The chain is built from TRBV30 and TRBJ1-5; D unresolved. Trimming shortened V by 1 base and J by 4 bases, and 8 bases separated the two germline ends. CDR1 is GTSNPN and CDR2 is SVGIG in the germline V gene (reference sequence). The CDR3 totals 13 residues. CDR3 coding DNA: TGTGCCTGGAGTGGCGGGGTGAATCAGCCCCAGCATTTT. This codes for CAWSGGVNQPQHF.

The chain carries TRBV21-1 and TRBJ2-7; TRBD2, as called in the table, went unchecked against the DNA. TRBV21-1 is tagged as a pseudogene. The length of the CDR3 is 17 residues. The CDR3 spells CASSKVVLAAHPYEQYF. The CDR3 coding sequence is TGTGCCAGCAGCAAAGTGGTACTAGCGGCCCACCCCTACGAGCAGTACTTC.

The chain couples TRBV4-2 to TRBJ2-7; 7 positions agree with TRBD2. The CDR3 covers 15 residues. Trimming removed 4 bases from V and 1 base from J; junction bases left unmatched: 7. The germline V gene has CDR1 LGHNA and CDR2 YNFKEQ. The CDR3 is CASSPSAGVSYEQYF. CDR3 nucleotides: TGTGCCAGCAGCCCCTCGGCGGGAGTGTCCTACGAGCAGTACTTC.

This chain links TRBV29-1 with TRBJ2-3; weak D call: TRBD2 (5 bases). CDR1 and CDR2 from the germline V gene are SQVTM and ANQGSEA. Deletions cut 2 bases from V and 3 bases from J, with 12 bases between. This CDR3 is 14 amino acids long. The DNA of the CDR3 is TGCAGCGTTGAAACCGGGAAGAGGACAGATACGCAGTATTTT. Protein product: CSVETGKRTDTQYF.

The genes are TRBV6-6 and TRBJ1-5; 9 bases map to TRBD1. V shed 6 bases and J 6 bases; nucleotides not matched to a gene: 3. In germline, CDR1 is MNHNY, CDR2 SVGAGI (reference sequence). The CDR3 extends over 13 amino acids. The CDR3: CASRRDRVQPQHF. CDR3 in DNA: TGTGCCAGCAGAAGGGACAGGGTTCAGCCCCAGCATTTT.

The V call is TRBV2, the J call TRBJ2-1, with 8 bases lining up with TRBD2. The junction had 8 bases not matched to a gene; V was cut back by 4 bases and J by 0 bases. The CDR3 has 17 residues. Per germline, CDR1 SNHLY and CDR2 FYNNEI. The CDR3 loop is CASSALAGGISYNEQFF. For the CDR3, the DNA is TGTGCCAGCAGTGCTCTTGCGGGAGGTATCTCCTACAATGAGCAGTTCTTC.

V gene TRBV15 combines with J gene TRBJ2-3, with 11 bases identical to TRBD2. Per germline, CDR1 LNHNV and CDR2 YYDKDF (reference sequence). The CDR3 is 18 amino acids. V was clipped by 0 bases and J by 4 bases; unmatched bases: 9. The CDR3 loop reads CATSRDIRKLAGADTQYF. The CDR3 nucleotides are TGTGCCACCAGCAGAGACATTCGAAAACTAGCGGGAGCAGATACGCAGTATTTT.

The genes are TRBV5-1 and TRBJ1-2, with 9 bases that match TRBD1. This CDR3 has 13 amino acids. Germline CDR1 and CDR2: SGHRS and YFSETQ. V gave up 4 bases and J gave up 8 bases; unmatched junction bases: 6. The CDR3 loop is CASSPQTGGGYTF. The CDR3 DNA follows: TGCGCCAGCAGCCCGCAGACAGGGGGAGGCTACACCTTC.

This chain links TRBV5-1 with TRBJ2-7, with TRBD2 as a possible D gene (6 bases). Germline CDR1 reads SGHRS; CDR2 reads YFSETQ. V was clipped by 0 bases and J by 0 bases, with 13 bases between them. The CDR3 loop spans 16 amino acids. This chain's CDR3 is CASSLEAGYVSYEQYF. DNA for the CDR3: TGCGCCAGCAGCTTGGAGGCGGGGTATGTCTCCTACGAGCAGTACTTC.

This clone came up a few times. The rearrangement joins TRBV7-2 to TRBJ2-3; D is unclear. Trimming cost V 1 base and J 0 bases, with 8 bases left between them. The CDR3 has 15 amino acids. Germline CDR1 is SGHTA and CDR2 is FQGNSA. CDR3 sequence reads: CASSLVPVSTDTQYF. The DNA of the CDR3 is TGTGCCAGCAGCTTAGTTCCCGTGAGCACAGATACGCAGTATTTT.

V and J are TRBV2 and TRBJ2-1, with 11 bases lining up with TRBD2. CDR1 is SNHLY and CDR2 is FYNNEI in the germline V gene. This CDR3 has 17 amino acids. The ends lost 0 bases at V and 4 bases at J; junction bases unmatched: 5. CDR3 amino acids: CASSEALLAGVYNEQFF. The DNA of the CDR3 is TGTGCCAGCAGTGAAGCCTTACTAGCGGGAGTTTACAATGAGCAGTTCTTC. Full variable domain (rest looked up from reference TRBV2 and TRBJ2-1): EPEVTQTPSHQVTQMGQEVILRCVPISNHLYFYWYRQILGQKVEFLVSFYNNEISEKSEIFDDQFSVERPDGSNFTLKIRSTKLEDSAMYFCASSEALLAGVYNEQFFGPGTRLTVL.

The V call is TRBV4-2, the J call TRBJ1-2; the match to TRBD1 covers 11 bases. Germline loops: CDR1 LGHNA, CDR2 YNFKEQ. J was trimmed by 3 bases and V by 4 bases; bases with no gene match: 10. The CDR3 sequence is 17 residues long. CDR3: CASSRTGTGGLDYGYTF. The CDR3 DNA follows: TGTGCCAGCAGCCGGACGGGGACAGGGGGATTGGACTATGGCTACACCTTC.

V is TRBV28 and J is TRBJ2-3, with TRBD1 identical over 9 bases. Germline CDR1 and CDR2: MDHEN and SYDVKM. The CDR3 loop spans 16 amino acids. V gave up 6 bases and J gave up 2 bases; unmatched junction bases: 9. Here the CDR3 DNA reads TGTGCCAGCAGGTTTGGGGGACAGGGTCCCACAGATACGCAGTATTTT. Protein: CASRFGGQGPTDTQYF.

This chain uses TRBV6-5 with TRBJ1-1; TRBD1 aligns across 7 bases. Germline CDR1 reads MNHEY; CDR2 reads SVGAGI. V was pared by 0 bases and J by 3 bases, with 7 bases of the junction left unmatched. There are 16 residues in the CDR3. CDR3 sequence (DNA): TGTGCCAGCAGTTACTCGCTTCCCGACAGGGACACTGAAGCTTTCTTT. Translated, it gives CASSYSLPDRDTEAFF.